This T cell receptor beta chain originates from a study of T cell repertoires in cytomegalovirus infection. For the study at large: Both CMV infection and a matching HLA type were indicated by public TCR beta signatures.

Germline assignment: CDR1 MGHRA and CDR2 YSYEKL. V lost 2 bases, J lost 6 bases, and 5 bases lay in between. The CDR3 runs to 12 residues. About this clonotype: Its target is not known.

MiXCR, applied by TCRdb to the reads, yields one record per CDR3 protein. The repertoire consists of about 920,000 distinct CDR3 sequences, with 31% occurring once and the leading ten covering 13%. The rearrangement links TRBV4-1 to TRBJ2-1; D is unresolved. The source material was cultured CD8+ T cells from PBMCs, sampled from culture after CMV antigen stimulation. The sequence derives from a human donor in good health (CMV status not recorded). Some clones in this sample may be carry-over from other donors' samples. The CDR3 spells CASSQRGNEQFF. As DNA, the CDR3 is TGCGCCAGCAGCCAAAGAGGCAATGAGCAGTTCTTC.